This TCR beta chain was retrieved from a study of shared clonotypes between healthy human individuals. Study context: Donor composition was a couple of women and three men, aged 18 to 49.

Healthy adults negative for HIV, lacking recent acute infections or vaccinations, served as donors. Roughly 93 million PBMCs supplied genomic DNA for unsorted samples. Replicate PCRs run on unsorted PBMC used about 0.3 ug DNA, which was 30,000 or so T cell genomes. Libraries were prepared by immunoSEQ multiplex PCR; TCRdb keeps only in-frame clonotypes and omits some of them. The sample lists about 480,000 clones, about 80% occurring once. This clonotype was sampled from a woman between 40 and 55 years old in good health. Some clones in this sample may be carry-over from other donors' samples. The source material was PBMCs.

Here the CDR3 DNA reads TGTGCCAGCATCCGAGGCAGGACGTCTAACTATGGCTACACCTTC. It specifies CASIRGRTSNYGYTF. The chain couples TRBV6-5 to TRBJ1-2; unclear D gene. Trimming stripped 7 bases from V and 0 bases from J, with 15 bases between. CDR1 is MNHEY, CDR2 SVGAGI, per germline. This CDR3 is 15 amino acids long.